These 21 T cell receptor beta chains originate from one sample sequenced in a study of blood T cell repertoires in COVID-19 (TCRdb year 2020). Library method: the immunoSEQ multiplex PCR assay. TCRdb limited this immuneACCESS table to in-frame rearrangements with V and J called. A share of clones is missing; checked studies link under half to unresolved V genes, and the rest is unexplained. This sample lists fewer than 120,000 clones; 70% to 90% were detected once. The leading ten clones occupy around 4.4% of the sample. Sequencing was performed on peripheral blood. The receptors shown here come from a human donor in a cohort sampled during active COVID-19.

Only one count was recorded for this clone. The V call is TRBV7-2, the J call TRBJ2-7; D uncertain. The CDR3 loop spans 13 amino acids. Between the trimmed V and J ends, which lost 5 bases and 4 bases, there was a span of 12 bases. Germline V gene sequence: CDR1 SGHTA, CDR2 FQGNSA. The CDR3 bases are TGTGCCAGCAGCCGAACACCTCAATACGAGCAGTACTTC. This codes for CASSRTPQYEQYF.

The CDR3 is CASSVQGGTDTQYF. The CDR3 nucleotides are TGTGCCAGCAGTGTGCAGGGGGGTACAGATACGCAGTATTTT. The rearrangement links TRBV25-1 to TRBJ2-3; D might be TRBD1 (7 bases). This CDR3 is 14 amino acids long. Germline V gene sequence: CDR1 MGHDK, CDR2 SYGVNS. V lost 4 bases and J 3 bases, leaving 11 bases between the germline ends.

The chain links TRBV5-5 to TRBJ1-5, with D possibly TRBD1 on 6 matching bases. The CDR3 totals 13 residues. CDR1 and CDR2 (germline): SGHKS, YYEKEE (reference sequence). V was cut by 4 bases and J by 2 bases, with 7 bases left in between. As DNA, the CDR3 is TGTGCCAGCAGCCGGACAGGCAATCAGCCCCAGCATTTT. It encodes CASSRTGNQPQHF. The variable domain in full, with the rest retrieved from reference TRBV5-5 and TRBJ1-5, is DAGVTQSPTHLIKTRGQQVTLRCSPISGHKSVSWYQQVLGQGPQFIFQYYEKEERGRGNFPDRFSARQFPNYSSELNVNALLLGDSALYLCASSRTGNQPQHFGDGTRLSIL.

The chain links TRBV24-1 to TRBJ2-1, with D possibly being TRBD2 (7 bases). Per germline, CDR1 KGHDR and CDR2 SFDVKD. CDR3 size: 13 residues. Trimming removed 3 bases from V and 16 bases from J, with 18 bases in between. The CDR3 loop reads CATSDPSTGRAFF. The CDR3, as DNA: TGTGCCACCAGTGATCCCTCTACAGGGAGGGCTTTCTTC.

The CDR3 sequence is CASLYAGEQYF. DNA of the CDR3: TGTGCCAGCTTGTACGCGGGCGAGCAGTACTTC. This chain links TRBV2 with TRBJ2-7; tentative D call: TRBD2 (5 bases). CDR1 is SNHLY, CDR2 FYNNEI, per germline. Between the trimmed V and J ends, which lost 8 bases and 6 bases, there was a span of 11 bases. The CDR3 length is 11 residues.

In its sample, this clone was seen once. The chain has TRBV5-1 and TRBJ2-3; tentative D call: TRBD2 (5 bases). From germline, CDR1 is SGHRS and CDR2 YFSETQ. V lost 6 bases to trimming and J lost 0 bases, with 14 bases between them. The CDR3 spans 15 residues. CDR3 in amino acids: CASNYQEVSTDTQYF. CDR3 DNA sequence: TGCGCCAGCAACTACCAGGAGGTTAGCACAGATACGCAGTATTTT.

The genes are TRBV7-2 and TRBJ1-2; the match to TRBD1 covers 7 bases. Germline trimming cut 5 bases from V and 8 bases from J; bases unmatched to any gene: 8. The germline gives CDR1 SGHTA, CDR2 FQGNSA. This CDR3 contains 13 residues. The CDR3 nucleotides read TGTGCCAGCAGCCAACGACAGGGCGGAGGCTACACCTTC. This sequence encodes CASSQRQGGGYTF.

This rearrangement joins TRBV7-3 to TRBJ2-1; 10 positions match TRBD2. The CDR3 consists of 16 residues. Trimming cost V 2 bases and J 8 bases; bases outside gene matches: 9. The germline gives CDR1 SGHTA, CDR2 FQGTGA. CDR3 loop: CASSLGASGRGYEQFF. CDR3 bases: TGTGCCAGCAGCTTAGGGGCTAGCGGGAGAGGCTATGAGCAGTTCTTC. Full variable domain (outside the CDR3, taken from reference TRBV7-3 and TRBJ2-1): GAGVSQTPSNKVTEKGKYVELRCDPISGHTALYWYRQSLGQGPEFLIYFQGTGAADDSGLPNDRFFAVRPEGSVSTLKIQRTERGDSAVYLCASSLGASGRGYEQFFGPGTRLTVL.

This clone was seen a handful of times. The CDR3 bases are TGTGCCAGCAGCTTAATGGCGTCAGGGCACGAGCAGTACTTC. Residues: CASSLMASGHEQYF. The chain has TRBV7-3 and TRBJ2-7; D possibly corresponds to TRBD1 (5 bases). Germline-derived CDR1 and CDR2 are SGHTA and FQGTGA. The V gene lost 1 base and the J gene lost 5 bases, with 12 bases spanning the gap. This CDR3 spans 14 amino acids.

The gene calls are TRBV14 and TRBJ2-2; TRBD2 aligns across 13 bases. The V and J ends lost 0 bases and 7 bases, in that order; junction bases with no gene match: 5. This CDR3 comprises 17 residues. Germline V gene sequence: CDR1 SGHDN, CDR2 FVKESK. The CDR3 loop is CASSQDRLAGGGGELFF. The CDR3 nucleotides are TGTGCCAGCAGCCAAGACCGACTAGCGGGGGGCGGCGGGGAGCTGTTTTTT.

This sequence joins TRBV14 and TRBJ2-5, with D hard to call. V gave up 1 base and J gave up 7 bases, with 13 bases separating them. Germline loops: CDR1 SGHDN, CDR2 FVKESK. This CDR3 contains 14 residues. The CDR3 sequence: CASSQVGSLGTQYF. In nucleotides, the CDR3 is TGTGCCAGCAGCCAAGTCGGGTCCCTTGGGACCCAGTACTTC.

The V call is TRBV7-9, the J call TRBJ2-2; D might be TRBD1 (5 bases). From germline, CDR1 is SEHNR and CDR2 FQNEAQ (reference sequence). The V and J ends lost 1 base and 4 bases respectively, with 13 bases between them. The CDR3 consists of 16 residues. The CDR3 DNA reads TGTGCCAGCAGCTTAGAGTGGGGCTTGGGCACCGGGGAGCTGTTTTTT. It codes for CASSLEWGLGTGELFF.

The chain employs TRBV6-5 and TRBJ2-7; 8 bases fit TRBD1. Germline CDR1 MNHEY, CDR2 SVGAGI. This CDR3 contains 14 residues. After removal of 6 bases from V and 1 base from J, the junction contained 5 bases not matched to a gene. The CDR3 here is CASSRQGNSYEQYF. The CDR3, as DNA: TGTGCCAGCAGCCGACAGGGGAATTCCTACGAGCAGTACTTC.

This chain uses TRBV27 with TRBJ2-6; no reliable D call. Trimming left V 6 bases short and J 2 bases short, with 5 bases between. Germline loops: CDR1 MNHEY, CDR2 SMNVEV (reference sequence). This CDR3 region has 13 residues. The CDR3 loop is CASSQTGANVLTF. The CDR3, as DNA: TGTGCCAGCAGCCAAACTGGGGCCAACGTCCTGACTTTC.

The CDR3, as DNA: TGTGCCAGTAGTGTTACAGGTTTGGGAAGCAATCAGCCCCAGCATTTT. This gives the protein CASSVTGLGSNQPQHF. The rearrangement uses TRBV19 and TRBJ1-5, with D perhaps matching TRBD1 (5 bases). CDR3 length: 16 amino acids. Germline V gene data show CDR1 as LNHDA and CDR2 as SQIVND (reference sequence). The ends were cut back, 5 bases at V and 1 base at J, with 15 bases in the middle.

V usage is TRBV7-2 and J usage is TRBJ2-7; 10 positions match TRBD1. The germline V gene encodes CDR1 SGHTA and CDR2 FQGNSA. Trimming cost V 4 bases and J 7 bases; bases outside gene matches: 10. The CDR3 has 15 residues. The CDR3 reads CASSSTGGGLGEQYF. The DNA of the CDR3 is TGTGCCAGCAGCTCGACAGGGGGCGGTTTGGGGGAGCAGTACTTC.

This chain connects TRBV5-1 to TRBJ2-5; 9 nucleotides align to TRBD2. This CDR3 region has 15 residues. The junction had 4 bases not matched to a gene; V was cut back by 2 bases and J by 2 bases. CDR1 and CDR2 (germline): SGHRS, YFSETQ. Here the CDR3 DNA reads TGCGCCAGCAGCTTTACTAGCGGGCTTCAAGAGACCCAGTACTTC. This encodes CASSFTSGLQETQYF. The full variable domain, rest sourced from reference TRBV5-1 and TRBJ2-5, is KAGVTQTPRYLIKTRGQQVTLSCSPISGHRSVSWYQQTPGQGLQFLFEYFSETQRNKGNFPGRFSGRQFSNSRSEMNVSTLELGDSALYLCASSFTSGLQETQYFGPGTRLLVL.

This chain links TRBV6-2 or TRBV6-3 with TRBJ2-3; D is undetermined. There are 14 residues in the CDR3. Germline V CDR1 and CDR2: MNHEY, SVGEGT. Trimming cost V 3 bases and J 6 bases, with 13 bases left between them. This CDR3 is CASSYRRDTDTQYF. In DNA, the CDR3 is TGTGCCAGCAGTTATCGGCGAGACACGGATACGCAGTATTTT.

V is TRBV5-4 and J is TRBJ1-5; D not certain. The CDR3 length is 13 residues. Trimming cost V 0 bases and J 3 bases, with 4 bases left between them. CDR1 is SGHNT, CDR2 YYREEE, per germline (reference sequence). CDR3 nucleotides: TGTGCCAGCAGCTTGGGACTCAATCAGCCCCAGCATTTT. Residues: CASSLGLNQPQHF.

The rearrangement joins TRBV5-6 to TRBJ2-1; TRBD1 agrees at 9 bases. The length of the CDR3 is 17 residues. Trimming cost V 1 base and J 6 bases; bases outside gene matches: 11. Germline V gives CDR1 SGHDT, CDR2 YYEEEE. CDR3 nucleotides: TGTGCCAGCAGCTTGTCGACCGGGACAGGGTATCGCAATGAGCAGTTCTTC. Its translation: CASSLSTGTGYRNEQFF.

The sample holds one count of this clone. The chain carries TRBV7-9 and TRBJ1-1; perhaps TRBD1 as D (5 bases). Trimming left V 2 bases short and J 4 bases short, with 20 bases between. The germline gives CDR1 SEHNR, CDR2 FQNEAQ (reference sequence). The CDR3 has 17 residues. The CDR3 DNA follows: TGTGCCAGCAGCTTAACAGGTTTAGGTCAGAGTGGCACTGAAGCTTTCTTT. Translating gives CASSLTGLGQSGTEAFF. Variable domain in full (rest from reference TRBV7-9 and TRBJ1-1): DTGVSQNPRHKITKRGQNVTFRCDPISEHNRLYWYRQTLGQGPEFLTYFQNEAQLEKSRLLSDRFSAERPKGSFSTLEIQRTEQGDSAMYLCASSLTGLGQSGTEAFFGQGTRLTVV.